This T cell receptor beta chain was sequenced during a study of T cell responses to AZD1222 COVID-19 vaccine. Concerning this clone itself: Its antigen is still unknown.

This CDR3 spans 15 amino acids. Germline V gene lookup returns CDR1 SGHRS and CDR2 YFSETQ. V was cut by 1 base and J by 3 bases, with 13 bases left in between. Study observations and caveats: Scientists sampled the repertoires only once the peak T cell response had passed. Spike-specific TCR breadth and depth grew following two AZD1222 doses. Donors were largely white British and mainly female; clonal diversity was possibly underestimated. Along spike, vaccine-associated CD4 TCRs were found throughout, with dominance at 160-218 and 743-854.

Here immunoSEQ multiplex PCR was the method, and the copy in TCRdb shows in-frame clones only, minus some. The profile shows over 100,000 clones, about nine tenths of them singletons. The origin of this receptor is an adult who received the AZD1222 COVID-19 vaccine. V usage is TRBV5-1 and J usage is TRBJ1-1; TRBD1 is a possible D gene (6 bases). The material was peripheral blood, obtained 28 days after the second AZD1222 dose. CDR3 DNA sequence: TGCGCCAGCAGCTTGTCAGGGGAAGAGTACACTGAAGCTTTCTTT. Encoded protein: CASSLSGEEYTEAFF. The full variable domain, in which reference TRBV5-1 and TRBJ1-1 provide the parts outside the CDR3, is KAGVTQTPRYLIKTRGQQVTLSCSPISGHRSVSWYQQTPGQGLQFLFEYFSETQRNKGNFPGRFSGRQFSNSRSEMNVSTLELGDSALYLCASSLSGEEYTEAFFGQGTRLTVV.